Listed below are T cell receptor beta chains from one sample, sequenced in a study of blood T cell repertoires in COVID-19. Data came from immunoSEQ multiplex PCR; TCRdb stores just in-frame clones and leaves some out. Here the sample spans a few hundred thousand clones, around 84% being singletons. The source material was PBMCs or T cells enriched from blood (not recorded which). These receptors were collected from a young man who had recovered from COVID-19. CDR3s leave out the opening cysteine and the closing phenylalanine or tryptophan. D genes are given only for firm matches.

-	TRBV6-1	TRBJ1-5	ASSERRQAINQPQH
-	TRBV9	TRBJ2-7	ASSVGRGSHEQY
-	TRBV5-4	TRBJ2-1	ASAGSGLPRDEQF
TRBD2	TRBV4-1	TRBJ2-2	ASSPYSGKNTGELF
-	TRBV30	TRBJ1-2	AWSVVGHDGYT
-	TRBV29-1	TRBJ2-3	SVVGQGRTDTQY
TRBD1	TRBV4-1	TRBJ2-1	ASSQGQGQYNEQF
TRBD1	TRBV6-5	TRBJ2-2	ASSYQTGAGELF
-	TRBV11-3	TRBJ2-1	ASSFGGGTNEQF
TRBD2	TRBV5-1	TRBJ2-1	ASRSSSGSSNEQF
-	TRBV14	TRBJ1-5	ASSDSAYSNQPQH
TRBD1	TRBV6-5	TRBJ2-1	ASSGQGAYNEQF
TRBD2	TRBV14	TRBJ2-5	ASSQGPTSATQETQY
-	TRBV19	TRBJ1-2	ASSLSGNYGYT
TRBD1	TRBV27	TRBJ1-1	ASTQRQGGKAF
TRBD2	TRBV4-1	TRBJ2-1	ASSQVAGSYNEQF
-	TRBV11-3	TRBJ2-3	ASSLQGDTQY
-	TRBV19	TRBJ1-2	ASRTVYGYT
TRBD1	TRBV5-4	TRBJ2-5	ASSDGQGWETQY
-	TRBV5-1	TRBJ2-1	ASSPPTGYNEQF
-	TRBV27	TRBJ1-2	ASSDNRIRNYGYT
-	TRBV11-3	TRBJ1-3	ASSFDSFSGNTIY
TRBD1	TRBV2	TRBJ1-6	ASSVQGDNSPLH
-	TRBV9	TRBJ1-3	ASSPWGGRGNTIY